This T cell receptor (beta chain) was obtained from a study of OX40 agonist ivuxolimab in advanced cancers. Study background: The treatment was a fully human IgG2 OX40 agonist, ivuxolimab. Participants averaged roughly 57 years of age (range about 23 to 80) and were 82.7% male.

CDR1 and CDR2 (germline): SGHDT, YYEEEE. The CDR3 is 15 amino acids. The V end lost 4 bases, the J end lost 0 bases, and 11 bases lay between the germline ends. Broader study findings: Circulating CD4+ and CD8+ T cells showed clonal expansion by week 6 at 0.1 to 3.0 mg/kg. On average, CD8+ T cells showed a greater number of expanded clones than CD4+.

A word on this clone: As yet, its antigen is unknown.

Generated by immunoSEQ multiplex PCR, the TCRdb table keeps only in-frame clones and is missing some. This sample has 65,000 to 90,000 clones, with roughly 85% found just once. Sequencing was performed on CD4+ or CD8+ T cells sorted from blood, taken in a trial of the OX40 agonist ivuxolimab. J is TRBJ1-5 and V is TRBV5-6; D gene uncertain. This receptor was taken from an adult with an advanced solid tumor such as melanoma, head and neck, liver or kidney cancer. The CDR3 loop is CASSPRPGSNQPQHF. The CDR3 nucleotides read TGTGCCAGCAGCCCTCGACCGGGTAGCAATCAGCCCCAGCATTTT.